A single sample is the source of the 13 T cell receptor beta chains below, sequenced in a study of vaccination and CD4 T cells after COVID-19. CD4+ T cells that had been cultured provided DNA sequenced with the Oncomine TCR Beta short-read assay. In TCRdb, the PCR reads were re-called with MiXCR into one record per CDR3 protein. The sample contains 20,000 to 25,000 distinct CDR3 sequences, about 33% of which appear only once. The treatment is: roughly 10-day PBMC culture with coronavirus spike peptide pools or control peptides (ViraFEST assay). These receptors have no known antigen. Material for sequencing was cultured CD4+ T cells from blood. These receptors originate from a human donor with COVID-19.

The CDR3 spells CASSSQETGPRYF. The CDR3, as DNA: TGTGCCAGCAGCTCGCAAGAAACAGGGCCCCGGTACTTC. The rearrangement uses TRBV11-2 and TRBJ2-5; a weak D match, TRBD1 (6 bases). CDR3 length: 13 residues. Trimming took 4 bases from V and 13 from J, leaving 19 bases between them. Germline lookup yields CDR1 SGHAT and CDR2 FQNNGV.

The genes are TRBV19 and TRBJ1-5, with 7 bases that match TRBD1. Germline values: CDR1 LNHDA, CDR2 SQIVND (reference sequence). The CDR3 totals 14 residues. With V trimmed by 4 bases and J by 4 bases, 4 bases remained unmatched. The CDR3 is CASSTTGTNQPQHF. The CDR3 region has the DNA TGTGCCAGTAGTACGACAGGGACGAATCAGCCCCAGCATTTT.

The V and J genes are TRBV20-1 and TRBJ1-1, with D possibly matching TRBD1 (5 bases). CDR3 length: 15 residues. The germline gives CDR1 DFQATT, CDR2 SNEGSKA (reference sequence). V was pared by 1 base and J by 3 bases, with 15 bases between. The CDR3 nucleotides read TGCAGTGCTAGAGTCTCAGGGCGCGTGGACACTGAAGCTTTCTTT. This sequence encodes CSARVSGRVDTEAFF.

CDR3 residues: CASSYELPKVGQPQHF. The CDR3 DNA sequence: TGTGCCAGCAGTTACGAGTTACCAAAGGTTGGTCAGCCCCAGCATTTT. V usage is TRBV6-5 and J usage is TRBJ1-5, with unresolved D. The CDR3 contains 16 residues. Trimming took 2 bases from V and 6 from J, leaving 17 bases between them. CDR1 and CDR2 (germline): MNHEY, SVGAGI.

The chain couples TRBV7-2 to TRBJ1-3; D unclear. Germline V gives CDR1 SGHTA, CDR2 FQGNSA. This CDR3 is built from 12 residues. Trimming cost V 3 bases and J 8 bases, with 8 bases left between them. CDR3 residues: CASSLDADTIYF. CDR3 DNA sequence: TGTGCCAGCAGCTTGGACGCGGACACCATATATTTT.

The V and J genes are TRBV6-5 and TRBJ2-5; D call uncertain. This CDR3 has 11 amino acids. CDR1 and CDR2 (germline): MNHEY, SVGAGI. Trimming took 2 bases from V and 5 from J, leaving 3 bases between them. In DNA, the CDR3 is TGTGCCAGCAGTTACATGGAGACCCAGTACTTC. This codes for CASSYMETQYF.

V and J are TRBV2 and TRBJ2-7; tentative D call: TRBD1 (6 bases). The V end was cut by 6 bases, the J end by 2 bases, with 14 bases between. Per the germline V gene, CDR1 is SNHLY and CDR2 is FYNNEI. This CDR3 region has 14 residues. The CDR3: CASRVRQGPYEQYF. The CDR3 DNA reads TGTGCCAGCAGAGTACGGCAGGGGCCCTACGAGCAGTACTTC.

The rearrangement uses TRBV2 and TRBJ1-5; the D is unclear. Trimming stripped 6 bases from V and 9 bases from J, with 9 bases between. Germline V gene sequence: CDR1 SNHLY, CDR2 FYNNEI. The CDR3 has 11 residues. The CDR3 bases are TGTGCCAGCAGCTGGACTGGGCCCCAGCATTTT. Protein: CASSWTGPQHF.

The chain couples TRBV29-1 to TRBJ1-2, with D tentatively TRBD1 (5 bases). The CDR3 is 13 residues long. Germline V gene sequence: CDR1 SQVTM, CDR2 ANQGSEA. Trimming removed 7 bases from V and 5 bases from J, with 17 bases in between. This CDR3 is CSAGEGPVYGYTF. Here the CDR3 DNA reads TGCAGCGCTGGGGAGGGGCCAGTTTATGGCTACACCTTC.

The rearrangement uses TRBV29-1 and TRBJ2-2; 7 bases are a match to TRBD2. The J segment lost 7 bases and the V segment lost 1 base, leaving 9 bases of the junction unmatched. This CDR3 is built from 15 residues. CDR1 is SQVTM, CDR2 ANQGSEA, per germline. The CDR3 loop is CSVEGTSGVFGELFF. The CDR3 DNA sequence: TGCAGCGTTGAAGGGACTAGTGGGGTCTTCGGGGAGCTGTTTTTT.

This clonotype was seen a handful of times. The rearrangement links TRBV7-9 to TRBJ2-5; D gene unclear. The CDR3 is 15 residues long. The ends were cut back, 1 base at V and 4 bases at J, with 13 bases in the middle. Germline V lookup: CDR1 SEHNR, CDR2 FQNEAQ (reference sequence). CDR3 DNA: TGTGCCAGCAGCTTAGGGGGTTTTGGAAGAGAGACCCAGTACTTC. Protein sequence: CASSLGGFGRETQYF.

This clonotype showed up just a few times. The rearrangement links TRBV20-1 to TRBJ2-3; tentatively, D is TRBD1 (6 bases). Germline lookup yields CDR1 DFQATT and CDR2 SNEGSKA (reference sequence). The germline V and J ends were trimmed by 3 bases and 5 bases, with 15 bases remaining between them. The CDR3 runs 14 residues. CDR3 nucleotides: TGCAGTGCTAGCCGGGACAATTCAGGAGATACGCAGTATTTT. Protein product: CSASRDNSGDTQYF.

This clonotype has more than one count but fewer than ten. CDR3 protein: CASSPDWGRNYGYTF. In DNA, the CDR3 is TGCGCCAGCAGCCCTGATTGGGGGAGGAACTATGGCTACACCTTC. V and J are TRBV5-1 and TRBJ1-2; tentative D call: TRBD1 (5 bases). V lost 4 bases, J lost 2 bases, and 15 bases lay in between. Germline V lookup: CDR1 SGHRS, CDR2 YFSETQ. CDR3 length: 15 residues.